Listed here are 23 T cell receptor beta chains from one sample, sequenced in a study of blood T cell repertoires in COVID-19. Profiled with immunoSEQ multiplex PCR; TCRdb holds only in-frame clones, not every one. The sample contains 55,000 to 70,000 clones, about 85% of which appear only once. Material for sequencing was peripheral blood. These receptors originate from a woman aged 45-65 years with COVID-19, enrolled during active disease.

This clone was found once. The V gene is TRBV4-2, the J gene TRBJ2-2; TRBD2 matches at 9 bases. Trimming removed 5 bases from V and 4 bases from J; junction bases left unmatched: 8. This CDR3 has 16 residues. Germline V gives CDR1 LGHNA, CDR2 YNFKEQ. This CDR3 is CASSSREGHGTGELFF. The CDR3, as DNA: TGTGCCAGCAGCTCGCGGGAGGGCCATGGCACCGGGGAGCTGTTTTTT.

The rearrangement links TRBV6-4 to TRBJ1-1; 7 bases match TRBD1. This CDR3 has 14 amino acids. V dropped 5 bases and J dropped 4; count of bases not matched to a gene: 7. The V gene's germline CDR1 is MRHNA and CDR2 SNTAGT. The CDR3 coding sequence is TGTGCCAGCAGTATTACAGGGGATAGCACTGAAGCTTTCTTT. The encoded protein is CASSITGDSTEAFF.

The chain links TRBV7-9 to TRBJ1-2; D ambiguous. The germline CDR1 and CDR2 sequences are SEHNR and FQNEAQ (reference sequence). V lost 9 bases, J lost 4 bases, and 24 bases lay in between. The CDR3 has 16 residues. The CDR3 bases are TGTGCCAGTAACAACGCCGTAGGAGTCGTTGGCTATGGCTACACCTTC. Translating gives CASNNAVGVVGYGYTF.

The chain uses TRBV4-3 and TRBJ2-1; TRBD2 matches 13 bases. V shed 4 bases and J 1 base; nucleotides not matched to a gene: 4. The CDR3 runs to 17 residues. Germline V gene lookup returns CDR1 LGHNA and CDR2 YSLEER. CDR3 sequence: CASSPRTSGSSYNEQFF. CDR3 sequence (DNA): TGCGCCAGCAGCCCGAGGACTAGCGGGAGTTCCTACAATGAGCAGTTCTTC.

This sequence joins TRBV29-1 and TRBJ1-6; D gene uncertain. The CDR3 extends over 13 amino acids. The germline V gene has CDR1 SQVTM and CDR2 ANQGSEA. Trimming removed 5 bases at V and 7 bases at J, with 12 bases between. In nucleotides, the CDR3 is TGCAGCGTTCAGGCTGACGTAAATTCACCCCTCCACTTT. Translation gives CSVQADVNSPLHF.

The chain has TRBV11-3 and TRBJ2-1; the match to TRBD2 covers 8 bases. After removal of 0 bases from V and 7 bases from J, the junction contained 5 bases not matched to a gene. In germline, CDR1 is SGHNT, CDR2 YENEEA. The CDR3 length is 15 residues. In DNA form, the CDR3 reads TGTGCCAGCAGCTTAGAAGCGGGAGAAGGTAATGAGCAGTTCTTC. Translation gives CASSLEAGEGNEQFF.

V and J are TRBV6-2 or TRBV6-3 and TRBJ1-2; 7 nucleotides match TRBD1. CDR1 is MNHEY and CDR2 is SVGEGT in the germline V gene. V was clipped by 6 bases and J by 1 base; unmatched bases: 8. The CDR3 totals 15 residues. The CDR3 DNA follows: TGTGCCAGCAGCTGGCCGGGACAGAATAACTATGGCTACACCTTC. Translation: CASSWPGQNNYGYTF.

A single count supports this clone. The J gene is TRBJ1-5, the V gene TRBV9, with D perhaps matching TRBD1 (5 bases). Germline V gene sequence: CDR1 SGDLS, CDR2 YYNGEE. The V end lost 8 bases, the J end lost 4 bases, and 13 bases lay between the germline ends. The CDR3 consists of 13 residues. The CDR3 DNA sequence: TGTGCCAGTCAGGGAGGGGTGAATCAGCCCCAGCATTTT. This encodes CASQGGVNQPQHF.

This chain links TRBV5-1 with TRBJ2-7; 8 nucleotides align to TRBD1. After removal of 4 bases from V and 3 bases from J, the junction contained 12 bases not matched to a gene. The germline V gene has CDR1 SGHRS and CDR2 YFSETQ. CDR3 size: 16 residues. For the CDR3, the DNA is TGCGCCAGCAGCCCGAAGGCTCGACAGGGGAACTACGAGCAGTACTTC. Its translation: CASSPKARQGNYEQYF.

V gene TRBV4-1 combines with J gene TRBJ2-2; D is possibly TRBD2 (6 bases). This CDR3 contains 18 residues. Germline V lookup: CDR1 MGHRA, CDR2 YSYEKL. Trimming cost V 4 bases and J 2 bases, with 20 bases left between them. The CDR3 spells CASSRWRDGQANTGELFF. CDR3 nucleotides: TGCGCCAGCAGCCGTTGGAGGGATGGGCAAGCTAACACCGGGGAGCTGTTTTTT.

The chain has TRBV15 and TRBJ2-3; the D gene is possibly TRBD2 (6 bases). Trimming took 8 bases from V and 2 from J, leaving 17 bases between them. CDR3 length equals 15 residues. Germline V gene sequence: CDR1 LNHNV, CDR2 YYDKDF (reference sequence). The CDR3 reads CATQISSANTDTQYF. In nucleotides, the CDR3 is TGTGCCACCCAGATTTCTAGCGCCAACACAGATACGCAGTATTTT.

V and J are TRBV7-2 and TRBJ2-7, with TRBD1 as a possible D gene (6 bases). This CDR3 spans 14 amino acids. Germline assignment: CDR1 SGHTA and CDR2 FQGNSA. V was pared by 0 bases and J by 6 bases, with 12 bases between. The CDR3 DNA reads TGTGCCAGCAGCTTAGCGGGCCAGGGGCGCGAGCAGTACTTC. Translated: CASSLAGQGREQYF.

This clone was seen a few times. CDR3 sequence reads: CATSRDRSPPPQHF. CDR3 nucleotides: TGTGCCACCAGCAGAGATCGGAGCCCTCCACCCCAGCATTTT. The rearrangement uses TRBV15 and TRBJ1-5; D unclear. The V and J ends lost 0 bases and 10 bases respectively, with 13 bases between them. The CDR3 runs 14 residues. Germline V gives CDR1 LNHNV, CDR2 YYDKDF (reference sequence). The entire variable domain, with the rest obtained from reference TRBV15 and TRBJ1-5, is as follows: DAMVIQNPRYQVTQFGKPVTLSCSQTLNHNVMYWYQQKSSQAPKLLFHYYDKDFNNEADTPDNFQSRRPNTSFCFLDIRSPGLGDTAMYLCATSRDRSPPPQHFGDGTRLSIL.

The chain joins TRBV12-3 or TRBV12-4 to TRBJ2-1; D might be TRBD2 (5 bases). V lost 6 bases and J 13 bases, leaving 16 bases between the germline ends. The CDR3 spans 12 residues. The CDR3 protein is CASSPSGSIQFF. The CDR3 region has the DNA TGTGCCAGCAGCCCCTCGGGGTCAATCCAGTTCTTC.

V usage is TRBV24-1 and J usage is TRBJ2-2; the D is unclear. In germline, CDR1 is KGHDR, CDR2 SFDVKD. Trimming removed 5 bases from V and 0 bases from J, with 12 bases in between. The length of the CDR3 is 16 residues. CDR3 protein: CATSVATTANTGELFF. The CDR3 DNA sequence: TGTGCCACCAGTGTCGCTACTACTGCGAACACCGGGGAGCTGTTTTTT.

The V call is TRBV11-3, the J call TRBJ2-2; D may be TRBD2 (6 bases). This CDR3 contains 13 residues. The V gene lost 8 bases and the J gene lost 5 bases, with 12 bases spanning the gap. The V gene's germline CDR1 is SGHNT and CDR2 YENEEA. The CDR3 nucleotides read TGTGCCAGCCGAGCCGCGGGAACCGGGGAGCTGTTTTTT. It specifies CASRAAGTGELFF.

V usage is TRBV30 and J usage is TRBJ1-4; unclear D gene. This CDR3 region has 14 residues. Looked up from germline, CDR1 is GTSNPN and CDR2 is SVGIG (reference sequence). Trimming stripped 2 bases from V and 7 bases from J, with 14 bases between. CDR3 DNA: TGTGCCTGGAGTCTCGGAGGAAGAGGTGAAAAACTGTTTTTT. Translating gives CAWSLGGRGEKLFF.

The chain joins TRBV19 to TRBJ2-6; a possible D gene is TRBD2 (6 bases). The CDR3 is 18 residues long. CDR1 LNHDA and CDR2 SQIVND come from the germline V gene (reference sequence). V gave up 6 bases and J gave up 0 bases, with 18 bases separating them. The DNA for the CDR3 is TGTGCCAGTAGGGAGGGTCCGGCCGTTTACTCTGGGGCCAACGTCCTGACTTTC. Encoded protein: CASREGPAVYSGANVLTF.

The rearrangement uses TRBV5-1 and TRBJ2-7; 7 positions agree with TRBD1. J was trimmed by 3 bases and V by 7 bases; bases with no gene match: 13. This CDR3 has 15 amino acids. Germline V gene lookup returns CDR1 SGHRS and CDR2 YFSETQ. In DNA form, the CDR3 reads TGCGCCAGCTATACAGGGGCTAGTCGCGGCTACGAGCAGTACTTC. Protein sequence: CASYTGASRGYEQYF.

J is TRBJ1-4 and V is TRBV5-1, with D possibly TRBD1 on 5 matching bases. This CDR3 region has 15 residues. Germline V gene data show CDR1 as SGHRS and CDR2 as YFSETQ. V lost 0 bases and J lost 2, with 8 bases in between. The CDR3 DNA reads as TGCGCCAGCAGCTTGGCGGGGGGGACTAATGAAAAACTGTTTTTT. Translating it yields CASSLAGGTNEKLFF.

The chain uses TRBV9 and TRBJ2-7, with 7 positions matching TRBD2. The CDR3 sequence is 15 residues long. V dropped 0 bases and J dropped 0; count of bases not matched to a gene: 3. The germline V gene encodes CDR1 SGDLS and CDR2 YYNGEE. This chain's CDR3 is CASSVASGVSYEQYF. As DNA, the CDR3 is TGTGCCAGCAGCGTAGCGAGCGGGGTCTCCTACGAGCAGTACTTC. The full variable domain, with the rest looked up from reference TRBV9 and TRBJ2-7, is DSGVTQTPKHLITATGQRVTLRCSPRSGDLSVYWYQQSLDQGLQFLIQYYNGEERAKGNILERFSAQQFPDLHSELNLSSLELGDSALYFCASSVASGVSYEQYFGPGTRLTVT.

The rearrangement uses TRBV19 and TRBJ2-3, with 12 bases identical to TRBD2. Germline lookup yields CDR1 LNHDA and CDR2 SQIVND (reference sequence). This CDR3 has 15 residues. The trim removed 6 bases at V and 3 bases at J, leaving 4 bases unmatched. The CDR3 protein is CASRWTSGMTDTQYF. The CDR3 nucleotides read TGTGCCAGTAGATGGACTAGCGGGATGACAGATACGCAGTATTTT. Full variable domain (missing parts from reference TRBV19 and TRBJ2-3): DGGITQSPKYLFRKEGQNVTLSCEQNLNHDAMYWYRQDPGQGLRLIYYSQIVNDFQKGDIAEGYSVSREKKESFPLTVTSAQKNPTAFYLCASRWTSGMTDTQYFGPGTRLTVL.

The chain uses TRBV7-9 and TRBJ2-7; possible D gene TRBD2, 5 bases. CDR3 length: 15 amino acids. Per the germline V gene, CDR1 is SEHNR and CDR2 is FQNEAQ (reference sequence). V lost 7 bases and J 2 bases, leaving 18 bases between the germline ends. CDR3 in DNA: TGTGCCAGCACCGACGGGCGGGTAATGACCTACGAGCAGTACTTC. Protein product: CASTDGRVMTYEQYF. Full variable domain (rest looked up from reference TRBV7-9 and TRBJ2-7): DTGVSQNPRHKITKRGQNVTFRCDPISEHNRLYWYRQTLGQGPEFLTYFQNEAQLEKSRLLSDRFSAERPKGSFSTLEIQRTEQGDSAMYLCASTDGRVMTYEQYFGPGTRLTVT.